Detailed here is one TCR beta chain. Its antigen is unknown. The junction departs from germline at one end; a sequencing error may be responsible. This sample was taken from a study of STAT3 mutations in large granular lymphocyte leukemia. Study results and limitations: In T-cell large granular lymphocyte leukemia, about half of patients showed multiple immunodominant subclonotypes.

The data were produced by immunoSEQ multiplex PCR, yet TCRdb's version contains in-frame clones alone and is incomplete. The repertoire has 7,000 to 9,000 clones, roughly three quarters of them found once; the top ten carry under 30%. This TCR came from a woman aged 40 to 49 with T-cell large granular lymphocyte leukemia. Some clones in this sample may be carry-over from other donors' samples. The sequencing input was peripheral blood mononuclear cells.

CDR3 coding DNA: TGTGCCAGCAGCTTATTCACCAACTTC. Encoded protein: CASSLFTNF. J is TRBJ1-2 and V is TRBV7-9; D is uncertain. CDR3 length: 9 amino acids. CDR1 and CDR2 (germline): SEHNR, FQNEAQ (reference sequence).